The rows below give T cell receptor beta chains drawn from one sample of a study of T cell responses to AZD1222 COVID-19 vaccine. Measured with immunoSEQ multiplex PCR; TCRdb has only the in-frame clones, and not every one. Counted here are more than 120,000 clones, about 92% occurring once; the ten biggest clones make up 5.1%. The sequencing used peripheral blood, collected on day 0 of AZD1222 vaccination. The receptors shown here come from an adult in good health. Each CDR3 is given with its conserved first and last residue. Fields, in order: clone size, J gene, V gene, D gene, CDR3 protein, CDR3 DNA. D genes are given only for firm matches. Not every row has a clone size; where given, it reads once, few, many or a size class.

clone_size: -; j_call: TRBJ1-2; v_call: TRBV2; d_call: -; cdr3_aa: CASSDGGFYGYTF; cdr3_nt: TGTGCCAGCAGTGATGGCGGATTTTATGGCTACACCTTC
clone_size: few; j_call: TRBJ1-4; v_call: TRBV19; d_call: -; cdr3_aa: CASSSLIIRDTRREKLFF; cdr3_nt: TGTGCCAGTAGTAGCTTAATCATAAGGGACACTCGACGGGAAAAACTGTTTTTT
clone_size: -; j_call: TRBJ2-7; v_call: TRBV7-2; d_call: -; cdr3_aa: CASSLQGRGYEQYF; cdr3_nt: TGTGCCAGCAGCTTACAGGGTAGGGGTTACGAGCAGTACTTC
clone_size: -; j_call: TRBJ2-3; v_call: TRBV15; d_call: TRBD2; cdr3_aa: CATSSWTASGNTDTQYF; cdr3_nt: TGTGCCACCAGCTCCTGGACGGCTAGCGGAAACACAGATACGCAGTATTTT
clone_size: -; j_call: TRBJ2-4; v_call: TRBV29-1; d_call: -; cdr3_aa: CSVVGGQLGIQYF; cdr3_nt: TGCAGCGTTGTGGGGGGCCAGCTCGGCATTCAGTACTTC
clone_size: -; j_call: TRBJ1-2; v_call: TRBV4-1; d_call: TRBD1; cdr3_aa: CASSQPGQKDNYGYTF; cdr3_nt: TGCGCCAGCAGCCAGCCGGGACAGAAAGATAACTATGGCTACACCTTC
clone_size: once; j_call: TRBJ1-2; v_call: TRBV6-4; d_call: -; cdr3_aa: CASSAGNGYTF; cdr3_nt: TGTGCCAGCAGCGCAGGGAATGGCTACACCTTC
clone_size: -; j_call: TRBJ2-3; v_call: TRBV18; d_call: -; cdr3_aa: CASSPPTDTQYF; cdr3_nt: TGTGCCAGCTCACCACCGACAGATACGCAGTATTTT
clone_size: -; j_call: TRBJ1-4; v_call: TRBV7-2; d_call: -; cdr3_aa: CASGQGEKLFF; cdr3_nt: TGTGCCAGCGGTCAGGGTGAAAAACTGTTTTTT
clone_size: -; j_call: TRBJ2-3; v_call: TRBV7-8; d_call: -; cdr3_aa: CASSQDTGGGLSPDTQYF; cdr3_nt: TGTGCCAGCAGCCAAGACACCGGCGGTGGTTTAAGCCCAGATACGCAGTATTTT
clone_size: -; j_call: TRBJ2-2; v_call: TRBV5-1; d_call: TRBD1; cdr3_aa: CAISTGKAGELFF; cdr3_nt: TGCGCCATCTCGACAGGGAAAGCCGGGGAGCTGTTTTTT
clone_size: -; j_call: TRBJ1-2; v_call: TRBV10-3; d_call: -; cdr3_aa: CAISEQGSYGYTF; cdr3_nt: TGTGCCATCAGTGAGCAGGGGTCCTATGGCTACACCTTC
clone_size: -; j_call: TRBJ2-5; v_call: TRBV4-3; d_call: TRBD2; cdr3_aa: CASSPLGTSGQETQYF; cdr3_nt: TGCGCCAGCAGCCCACTTGGGACTAGCGGGCAAGAGACCCAGTACTTC
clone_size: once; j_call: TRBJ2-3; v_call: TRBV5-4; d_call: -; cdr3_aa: CASSHQGTDTQYF; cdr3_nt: TGTGCCAGCAGCCACCAGGGTACAGATACGCAGTATTTT
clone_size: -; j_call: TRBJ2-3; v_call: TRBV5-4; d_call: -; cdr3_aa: CASRAFGVDPQYF; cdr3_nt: TGTGCCAGCAGGGCATTTGGGGTGGATCCGCAGTATTTT
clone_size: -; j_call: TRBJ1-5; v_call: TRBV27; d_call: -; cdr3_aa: CASSFSGNQPQHF; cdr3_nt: TGTGCCAGCAGTTTTTCAGGGAATCAGCCCCAGCATTTT
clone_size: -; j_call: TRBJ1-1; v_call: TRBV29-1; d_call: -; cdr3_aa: CSAQNAEAFF; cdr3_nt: TGCAGCGCCCAGAACGCTGAAGCTTTCTTT
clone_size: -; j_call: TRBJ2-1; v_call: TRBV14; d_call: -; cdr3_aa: CASSQVRGSYNEQFF; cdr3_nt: TGTGCCAGCAGCCAAGTGCGGGGATCCTACAATGAGCAGTTCTTC
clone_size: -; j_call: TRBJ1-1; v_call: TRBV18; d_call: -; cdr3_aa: CASSPLDSNEVAFF; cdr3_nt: TGTGCCAGCTCACCTCTGGACAGTAACGAGGTAGCTTTCTTT
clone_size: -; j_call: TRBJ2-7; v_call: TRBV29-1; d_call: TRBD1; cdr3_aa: CSAWTGGHEQYF; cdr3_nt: TGCAGCGCCTGGACAGGGGGCCACGAGCAGTACTTC
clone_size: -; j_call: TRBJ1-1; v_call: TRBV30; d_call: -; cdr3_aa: CAWKAAIYTEAFF; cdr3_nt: TGTGCCTGGAAGGCGGCCATCTACACTGAAGCTTTCTTT
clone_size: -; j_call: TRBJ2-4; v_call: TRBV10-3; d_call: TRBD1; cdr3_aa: CAISEPATTGGRAKNIQYF; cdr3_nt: TGTGCCATCAGTGAGCCCGCTACCACAGGGGGTCGAGCCAAAAACATTCAGTACTTC